This T cell receptor (beta chain) is drawn from a study of human CD8 memory T cell subsets. Total RNA was taken from over 140,000 sorted CD8+ T cells, in duplicate, per subset. Construction of TCR beta libraries was accomplished by means of UMI-labeled 5' RACE. In the study's own analysis: The number of functional CDR3 beta clonotypes in each TCR beta library ranged from roughly 3,000 to 20,000. TCRdb processed the 5' RACE reads again and assigns one entry to each CDR3 protein, with no DNA. What appears here as the V and J calls and clone size reflects TCRdb's work, not the paper's. Its table lists approximately 12,000 distinct CDR3 sequences. CDR1 LGHNT and CDR2 FRNRAP come from the germline V gene. The CDR3 is made up of 14 amino acids.

This sequence was found in a human donor in good health. What was sequenced was CD8+ T cells from PBMCs. This rearrangement joins TRBV12-5 to TRBJ2-5; TCRdb selects TRBD1, and the lack of DNA leaves this call unchecked. This CDR3 is CASGQGQGGETQYF.